Listed below are T cell receptor beta chains from one sample, sequenced in a study of T cell repertoires in cytomegalovirus infection. TCRdb called the reads again in MiXCR, with one record for every CDR3 protein. Of approximately 400,000 distinct CDR3 sequences listed, about 33% are singletons. The sequencing sample was made of PBMCs. Receptor source: a human donor in good health (CMV status not recorded). Some clones in this sample may be carry-over from other donors' samples. Each CDR3 is given with its conserved first and last residue. Rows give clone size only sometimes, using once, few, many, or a class for an expanded clone.

TRBJ2-7 few TRBV20-1 CSARTSGSSYEQYF
TRBJ2-1 NA TRBV25-1 CASSEVDAGGYNEQFF
TRBJ1-1 NA TRBV7-8 CASSSHPRVWHGTEAFF
TRBJ2-3 NA TRBV5-1 CASSPVTLAVGADTQYF
TRBJ1-5 NA TRBV4-2 CASSQDSGNSNQPPHF
TRBJ2-7 few TRBV11-2 CASSSHTGLEQYF
TRBJ2-5 few TRBV7-2 CASSRGQGRVTQYF
TRBJ1-2 NA TRBV29-1 CSVEDLAGYTF
TRBJ2-6 many TRBV7-6 CASSPSSGDTSGANVLTF
TRBJ2-5 NA TRBV19 CASRPLWTSGEQETQYF
TRBJ1-1 NA TRBV6-2/TRBV6-3 CASEPYRGSTEAVF
TRBJ2-7 NA TRBV27 CASSLRTSGVDEQYF
TRBJ1-1 many TRBV5-5 CASSWTTRQTEAFF
TRBJ1-2 NA TRBV29-1 CSAPTRTSKGVEGYTF
TRBJ1-5 few TRBV12-3/TRBV12-4 CASNLGGQPQHF
TRBJ2-3 NA TRBV4-1 CASSQPFERGRTDTQYF
TRBJ1-1 NA TRBV6-2/TRBV6-3 CASAGTPEAFF
TRBJ2-7 NA TRBV19 CASASGPYEQYF
TRBJ1-2 NA TRBV19 CATQINPFKDGYTF
TRBJ2-1 many TRBV7-8 CASSLNTGGEEQFF
TRBJ2-4 NA TRBV5-6 CASSLPGPNIQYF
TRBJ2-3 many TRBV7-2 CASGEGGGGTQYF
TRBJ1-1 many TRBV7-2 CASIKQANTEAFF
TRBJ2-1 NA TRBV10-1 CASSDRGLGPYNEQLF
TRBJ1-5 NA TRBV15 CATSREQGGNQPQHF
TRBJ1-2 many TRBV7-2 CASSLVGGQGYTF